The clone carrying this T cell receptor (beta chain) has more than one count but fewer than ten. What it recognizes is unknown. The sample originates from a study of vaccination and CD4 T cells after COVID-19. Sequencing of the DNA from cultured CD4+ T cells was carried out with the Oncomine TCR Beta short-read assay. One entry per CDR3 protein results from TCRdb running MiXCR on the PCR reads. Of about 9,000 distinct CDR3 sequences in the sample, approximately 50% were seen once. Germline lookup yields CDR1 DFQATT and CDR2 SNEGSKA (reference sequence). The CDR3 has 13 amino acids. V gave up 6 bases and J gave up 1 base, with 12 bases separating them. Regarding treatment: roughly nine-day PBMC culture with coronavirus spike peptide pools or control peptides (ViraFEST assay).

This chain connects TRBV20-1 to TRBJ1-2, with TRBD1 as a possible D gene (5 bases). Sequencing was carried out using CD4+ T cells from blood, cultured in vitro. This clonotype originated in a human donor who had recovered from COVID-19. CDR3 nucleotide sequence: TGCAGTGCCAGGACACACGTTAACTATGGCTACACCTTC. The encoded protein is CSARTHVNYGYTF.